Below are 17 T cell receptor beta chains sequenced from a single sample in a study of high-grade serous ovarian cancer treatment subgroups. Using immunoSEQ multiplex PCR, the repertoire was profiled, and TCRdb retains in-frame clones only, with some absent. The sample has about 1,100 clones; 60% to 80% are singletons. Tumor samples were obtained before definitive surgery or chemotherapy. Sequencing was carried out using tumor tissue. The receptors were gathered from a human donor with high-grade serous ovarian cancer.

The chain is built from TRBV7-2 and TRBJ1-2; D remains ambiguous. Germline V gives CDR1 SGHTA, CDR2 FQGNSA. V shed 0 bases and J shed 1 base, with 9 bases lying between them. This CDR3 contains 15 residues. In DNA, the CDR3 is TGTGCCAGCAGCTTAGCACGAACGATTAACTATGGCTACACCTTC. Protein: CASSLARTINYGYTF.

The J gene is TRBJ1-2, the V gene TRBV28, with a tentative D call TRBD1 (6 bases). Trimming took off 7 bases at V and 4 bases at J, with 19 bases between the two ends. The CDR3 totals 15 residues. Germline CDR1 and CDR2: MDHEN and SYDVKM. This CDR3 is CASTIHGGRAYGYTF. In DNA, the CDR3 is TGTGCCAGCACGATACACGGGGGGCGCGCCTATGGCTACACCTTC.

The chain has TRBV5-4 and TRBJ2-5, with unresolved D. Deletions cut 0 bases from V and 5 bases from J, with 8 bases between. This CDR3 has 13 amino acids. CDR1 and CDR2 (germline): SGHNT, YYREEE (reference sequence). The CDR3 coding sequence is TGTGCCAGCAGCTTGGGGGTCGGGGAGACCCAGTACTTC. Protein sequence: CASSLGVGETQYF.

This clone was counted a few times. This sequence joins TRBV1 and TRBJ1-3. TRBV1 represents a pseudogene. This CDR3 region has 19 residues. CDR3 sequence (DNA): TGCACCAGCAGCCAAGGGGGGAGGGGGGCCCAACTCTCTGGAAACACCATATATTTT. Protein: CTSSQGGRGAQLSGNTIYF.

This chain joins TRBV25-1 and TRBJ1-2; D gene unclear. This CDR3 comprises 13 residues. Germline CDR1 and CDR2: MGHDK and SYGVNS. V dropped 5 bases and J dropped 0 bases, with 7 bases sitting between them. Here the CDR3 DNA reads TGTGCCAGCAGTCCGGGGACTAACTATGGCTACACCTTC. Protein product: CASSPGTNYGYTF.

The genes are TRBV7-8 and TRBJ2-2, with a possible D match to TRBD2 (5 bases). CDR3 length: 17 residues. V was trimmed by 4 bases and J by 2 bases, leaving 17 bases between them. Germline CDR1 and CDR2: SGHVS and FQNEAQ. CDR3 nucleotide sequence: TGTGCCAGCAGCTCTAGCCAGGCGACGCTTAACACCGGGGAGCTGTTTTTT. It translates to CASSSSQATLNTGELFF.

By sample share, this clone is large. The chain has TRBV5-1 and TRBJ1-4; weak D call: TRBD1 (5 bases). The CDR3 is 15 residues long. Looked up from germline, CDR1 is SGHRS and CDR2 is YFSETQ. V was pared by 0 bases and J by 12 bases, with 18 bases between. CDR3 protein: CASSLGDGVLGELFF. In DNA, the CDR3 is TGCGCCAGCAGCTTGGGGGACGGAGTCCTTGGGGAACTGTTTTTT. The full variable domain, completed using reference TRBV5-1 and TRBJ1-4, is KAGVTQTPRYLIKTRGQQVTLSCSPISGHRSVSWYQQTPGQGLQFLFEYFSETQRNKGNFPGRFSGRQFSNSRSEMNVSTLELGDSALYLCASSLGDGVLGELFFGSGTQLSVL.

The chain employs TRBV7-2 and TRBJ2-2; TRBD1 matches at 9 bases. This CDR3 region has 17 residues. The junction had 9 bases not matched to a gene; V was cut back by 3 bases and J by 4 bases. Germline V lookup: CDR1 SGHTA, CDR2 FQGNSA. CDR3 bases: TGTGCCAGCAGCTTGGGCGGAACAGGGGGCGGCACCGGGGAGCTGTTTTTT. Translated: CASSLGGTGGGTGELFF.

Regarding this clone: One junction end does not reproduce the germline sequence, and a read error may be involved. V is TRBV18 and J is TRBJ1-6; D might be TRBD1 (6 bases). CDR1 KGHSH and CDR2 LQKENI come from the germline V gene. The length of the CDR3 is 16 residues. The CDR3 DNA is TGTGCCAGCTCACCGGGGGCAGGCTCCTATAATTCACTCCTCCACTTT. Its protein is CASSPGAGSYNSLLHF.

The chain employs TRBV18 and TRBJ2-1; no firm D call. V was trimmed by 0 bases and J by 3 bases, leaving 0 bases between them. Looked up from germline, CDR1 is KGHSH and CDR2 is LQKENI. The CDR3 is made up of 12 amino acids. CDR3 nucleotide sequence: TGTGCCAGCTCACCACCCTACAATGAGCAGTTCTTC. Its protein product is CASSPPYNEQFF.

CDR3 DNA: TGCGCCAGCAGCCCGTACGGACTAGTTCTGGAGGTAGGAGATACGCAGTATTTT. Translated: CASSPYGLVLEVGDTQYF. This sequence joins TRBV5-1 and TRBJ2-3, with 7 nucleotides matching TRBD2. The germline CDR1 and CDR2 sequences are SGHRS and YFSETQ. The junction had 19 bases not matched to a gene; V was cut back by 4 bases and J by 5 bases. The CDR3 runs to 18 residues. Full variable domain (missing parts from reference TRBV5-1 and TRBJ2-3): KAGVTQTPRYLIKTRGQQVTLSCSPISGHRSVSWYQQTPGQGLQFLFEYFSETQRNKGNFPGRFSGRQFSNSRSEMNVSTLELGDSALYLCASSPYGLVLEVGDTQYFGPGTRLTVL.

This clone was counted only a few times. The V call is TRBV15, the J call TRBJ1-1; D is perhaps TRBD1 (6 bases). The V gene lost 5 bases and the J gene lost 5 bases, with 24 bases spanning the gap. CDR3 length: 17 amino acids. The germline CDR1 and CDR2 sequences are LNHNV and YYDKDF (reference sequence). The chain's CDR3 is CATSLLPPGRGTTEAFF. CDR3 nucleotide sequence: TGTGCCACCAGCCTCCTCCCGCCCGGCAGGGGAACAACTGAAGCTTTCTTT.

The genes are TRBV21-1 and TRBJ1-6; the D call in the table, TRBD1, was not verified against the DNA. TRBV21-1 has pseudogene status. There are 16 residues in the CDR3. This chain's CDR3 is CASSKGTGGYNSPLHF. The CDR3 DNA reads TGTGCCAGCAGCAAAGGGACAGGGGGCTATAATTCACCCCTCCACTTT.

This clone has a single count. The V and J genes are TRBV7-3 and TRBJ2-5; 8 bases align to TRBD1. CDR1 is SGHTA and CDR2 is FQGTGA in the germline V gene. The CDR3 runs 15 residues. Losses at the gene ends were 1 base for V and 5 bases for J; bases not matched to a gene: 6. For the CDR3, the DNA is TGTGCCAGCAGCTTAAGCGGCAGGGGGCTGGAGACCCAGTACTTC. Protein: CASSLSGRGLETQYF.

J is TRBJ1-2 and V is TRBV6-5, with 7 bases that match TRBD1. CDR1 and CDR2 from the germline V gene are MNHEY and SVGAGI. This CDR3 spans 14 amino acids. V gave up 7 bases and J gave up 6 bases; unmatched junction bases: 11. CDR3 sequence reads: CASTRGGESDGYTF. The CDR3 nucleotides are TGTGCCAGCACCCGAGGGGGCGAGTCCGATGGCTACACCTTC.

J is TRBJ1-2 and V is TRBV30, with D possibly being TRBD1 (6 bases). V lost 0 bases, J lost 3 bases, and 11 bases lay in between. Germline V gives CDR1 GTSNPN, CDR2 SVGIG (reference sequence). CDR3 length: 14 amino acids. Here the CDR3 reads CAWSVSGHDYGYTF. The CDR3 region has the DNA TGTGCCTGGAGTGTATCGGGACATGACTATGGCTACACCTTC.

This clone was counted once. This sequence joins TRBV29-1 and TRBJ2-1; 8 bases align to TRBD1. CDR3 length equals 13 residues. The ends lost 6 bases at V and 0 bases at J; junction bases unmatched: 1. CDR1 SQVTM and CDR2 ANQGSEA come from the germline V gene. The CDR3 reads CSVDRGSYNEQFF. The CDR3 region has the DNA TGCAGCGTCGACAGGGGCTCCTACAATGAGCAGTTCTTC.